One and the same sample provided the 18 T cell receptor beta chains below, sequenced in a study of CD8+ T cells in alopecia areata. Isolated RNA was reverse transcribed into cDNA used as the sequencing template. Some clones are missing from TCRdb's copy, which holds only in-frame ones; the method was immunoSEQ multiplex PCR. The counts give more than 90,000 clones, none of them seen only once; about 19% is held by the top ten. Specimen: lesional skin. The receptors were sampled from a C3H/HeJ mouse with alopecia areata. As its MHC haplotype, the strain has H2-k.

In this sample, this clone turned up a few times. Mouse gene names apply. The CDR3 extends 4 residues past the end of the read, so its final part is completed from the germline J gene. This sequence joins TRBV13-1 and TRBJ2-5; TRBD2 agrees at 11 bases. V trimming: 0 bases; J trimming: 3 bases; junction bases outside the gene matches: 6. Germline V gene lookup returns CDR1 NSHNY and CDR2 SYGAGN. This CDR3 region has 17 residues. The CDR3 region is CASSDVGTGGRQDTQYF. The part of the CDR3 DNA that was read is TGTGCCAGCAGTGATGTAGGGACTGGGGGCCGTCAAGAC.

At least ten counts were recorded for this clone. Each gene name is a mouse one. The CDR3: CASSEGGGNQDTQYF. CDR3 bases read: TGTGCCAGCAGTGAAGGAGGGGGCAACCAAGAC. The chain uses TRBV13-3 and TRBJ2-5, with TRBD1 as a possible D gene (7 bases). The sequenced fragment ends 4 residues before the CDR3 boundary, so the rest is inferred from the germline J gene. In germline, CDR1 is NNHDY, CDR2 SYVADS. This CDR3 is built from 15 residues. Trimming shortened V by 2 bases and J by 0 bases, and 10 bases separated the two germline ends.

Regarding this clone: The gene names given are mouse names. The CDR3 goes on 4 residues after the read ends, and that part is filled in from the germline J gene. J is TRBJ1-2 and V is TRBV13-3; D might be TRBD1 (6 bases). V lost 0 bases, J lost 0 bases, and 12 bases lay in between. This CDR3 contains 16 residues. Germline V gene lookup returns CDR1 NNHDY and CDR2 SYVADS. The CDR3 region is CASSDAPGTTNSDYTF. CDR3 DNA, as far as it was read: TGTGCCAGCAGTGATGCACCCGGGACAACAAACTCC.

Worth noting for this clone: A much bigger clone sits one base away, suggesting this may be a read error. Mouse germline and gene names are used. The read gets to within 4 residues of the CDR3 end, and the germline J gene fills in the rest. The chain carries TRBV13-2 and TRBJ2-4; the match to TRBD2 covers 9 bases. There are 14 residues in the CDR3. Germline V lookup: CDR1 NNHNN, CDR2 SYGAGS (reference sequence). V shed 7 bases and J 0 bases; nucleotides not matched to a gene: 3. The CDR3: CASRLGASQNTLYF. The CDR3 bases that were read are TGTGCCAGCCGACTGGGGGCTAGTCAAAAC.

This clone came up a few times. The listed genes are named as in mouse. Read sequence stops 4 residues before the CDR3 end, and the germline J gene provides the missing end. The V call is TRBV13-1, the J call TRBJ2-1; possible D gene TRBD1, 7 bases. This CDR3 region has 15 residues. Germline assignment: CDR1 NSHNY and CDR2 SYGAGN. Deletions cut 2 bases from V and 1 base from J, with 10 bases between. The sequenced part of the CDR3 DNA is TGTGCCAGCAGTGAAGGGGGCGAGAACTATGCT. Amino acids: CASSEGGENYA. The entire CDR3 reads CASSEGGENYAEQFF.

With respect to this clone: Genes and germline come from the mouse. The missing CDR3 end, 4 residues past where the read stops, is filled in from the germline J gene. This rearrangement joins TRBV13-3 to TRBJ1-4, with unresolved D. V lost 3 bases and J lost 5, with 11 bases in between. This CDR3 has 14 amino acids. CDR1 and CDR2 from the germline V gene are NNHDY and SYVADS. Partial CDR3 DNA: TGTGCCAGCAGTGCGCAGGAGTTTAACGAA. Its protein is CASSAQEFNE. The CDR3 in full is CASSAQEFNERLFF.

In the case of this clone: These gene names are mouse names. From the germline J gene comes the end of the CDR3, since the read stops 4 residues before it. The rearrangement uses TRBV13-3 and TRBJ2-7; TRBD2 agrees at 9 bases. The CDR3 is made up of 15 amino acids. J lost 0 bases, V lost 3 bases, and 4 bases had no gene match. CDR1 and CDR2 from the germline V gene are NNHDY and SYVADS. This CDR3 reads CASSGDWGLSYEQYF. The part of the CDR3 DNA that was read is TGTGCCAGCAGTGGCGACTGGGGGCTCTCCTAT.

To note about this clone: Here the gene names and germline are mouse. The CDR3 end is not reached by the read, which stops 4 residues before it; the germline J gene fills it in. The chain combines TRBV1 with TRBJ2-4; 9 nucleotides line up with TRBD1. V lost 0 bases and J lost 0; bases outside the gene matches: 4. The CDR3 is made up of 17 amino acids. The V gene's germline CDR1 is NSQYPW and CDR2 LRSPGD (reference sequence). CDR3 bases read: TGCACCTGCAGTGCAGATAGGACAGGGGCTAGTCAAAAC. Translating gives CTCSADRTGASQN. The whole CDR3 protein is CTCSADRTGASQNTLYF.

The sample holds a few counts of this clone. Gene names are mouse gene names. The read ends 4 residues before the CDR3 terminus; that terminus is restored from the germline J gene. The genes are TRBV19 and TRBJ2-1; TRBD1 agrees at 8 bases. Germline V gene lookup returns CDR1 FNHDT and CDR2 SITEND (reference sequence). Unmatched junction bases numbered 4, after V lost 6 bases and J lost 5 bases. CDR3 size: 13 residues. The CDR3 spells CASIRGRDAEQFF. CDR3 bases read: TGTGCCAGCATCAGGGGGCGGGATGCT.

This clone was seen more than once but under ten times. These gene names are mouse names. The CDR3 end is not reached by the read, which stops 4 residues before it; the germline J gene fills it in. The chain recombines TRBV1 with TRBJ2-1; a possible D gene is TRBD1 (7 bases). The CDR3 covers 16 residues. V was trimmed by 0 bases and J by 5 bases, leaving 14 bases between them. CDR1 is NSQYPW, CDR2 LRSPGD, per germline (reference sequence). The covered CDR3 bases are TGCACCTGCAGTGCAGATGAGGGGGCGGTCCATGCT. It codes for CTCSADEGAVHA. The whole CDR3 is CTCSADEGAVHAEQFF.

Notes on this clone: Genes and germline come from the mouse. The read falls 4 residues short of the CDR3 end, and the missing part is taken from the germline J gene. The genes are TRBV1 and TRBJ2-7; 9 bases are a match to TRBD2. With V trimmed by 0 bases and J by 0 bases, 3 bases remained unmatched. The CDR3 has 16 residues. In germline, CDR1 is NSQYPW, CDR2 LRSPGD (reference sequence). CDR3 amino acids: CTCSADGTGSSYEQYF. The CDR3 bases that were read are TGCACCTGCAGTGCAGATGGGACTGGGAGCTCCTAT.

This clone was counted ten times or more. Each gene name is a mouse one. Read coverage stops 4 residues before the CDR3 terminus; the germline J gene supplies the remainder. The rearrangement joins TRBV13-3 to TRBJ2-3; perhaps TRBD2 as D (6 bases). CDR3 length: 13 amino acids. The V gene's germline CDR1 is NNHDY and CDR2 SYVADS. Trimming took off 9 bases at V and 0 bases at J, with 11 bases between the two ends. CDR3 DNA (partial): TGTGCCACCACGGGGACTAGTGCAGAA. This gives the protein CATTGTSAE. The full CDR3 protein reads CATTGTSAETLYF.

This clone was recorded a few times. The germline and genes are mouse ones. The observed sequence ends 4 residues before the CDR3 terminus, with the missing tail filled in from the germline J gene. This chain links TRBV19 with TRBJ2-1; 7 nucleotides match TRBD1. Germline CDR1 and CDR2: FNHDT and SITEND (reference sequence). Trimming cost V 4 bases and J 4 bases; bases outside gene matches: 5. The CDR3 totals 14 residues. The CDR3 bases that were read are TGTGCCAGCAGTTCCGGGACAGAGTATGCT. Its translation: CASSSGTEYA. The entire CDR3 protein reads CASSSGTEYAEQFF.

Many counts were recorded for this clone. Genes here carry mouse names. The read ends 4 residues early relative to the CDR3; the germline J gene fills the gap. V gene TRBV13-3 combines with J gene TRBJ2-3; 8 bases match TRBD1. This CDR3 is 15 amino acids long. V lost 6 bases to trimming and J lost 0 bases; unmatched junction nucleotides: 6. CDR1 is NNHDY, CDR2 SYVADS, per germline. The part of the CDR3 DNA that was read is TGTGCCAGCAAATGGCAGGGGGCTAGTGCAGAA. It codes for CASKWQGASAE. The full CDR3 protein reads CASKWQGASAETLYF.

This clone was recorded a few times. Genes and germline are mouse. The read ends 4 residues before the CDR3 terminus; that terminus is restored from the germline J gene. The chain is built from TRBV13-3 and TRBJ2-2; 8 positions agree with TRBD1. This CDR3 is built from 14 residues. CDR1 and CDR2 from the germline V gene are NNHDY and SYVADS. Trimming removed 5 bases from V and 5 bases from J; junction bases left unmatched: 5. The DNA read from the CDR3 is TGTGCCAGCAGGGACAGGGAAGGGACCGGG. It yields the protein CASRDREGTG. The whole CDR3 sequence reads CASRDREGTGQLYF.

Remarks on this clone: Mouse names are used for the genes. The CDR3 protein is CTCSAPGQGFYEQYF. The CDR3 DNA, read in part, is TGCACCTGCAGTGCACCCGGACAGGGGTTCTAT. The V gene is TRBV1, the J gene TRBJ2-7; 9 bases are shared with TRBD1. Read data end 4 residues before the CDR3 end; the end is taken from the germline J gene. The V and J ends lost 2 bases and 3 bases, in that order; junction bases with no gene match: 5. The CDR3 sequence is 15 residues long. The V gene's germline CDR1 is NSQYPW and CDR2 LRSPGD (reference sequence).

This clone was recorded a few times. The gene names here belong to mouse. The sequenced CDR3 bases are TGTGCCAGCAGGGGGGACTGGTCAAACACCGGG. It encodes CASRGDWSNTG. The whole CDR3 is CASRGDWSNTGQLYF. The chain is built from TRBV13-3 and TRBJ2-2, with 8 bases identical to TRBD2. The read terminates 4 residues ahead of where the CDR3 ends, so the germline J gene completes it. CDR3 length: 15 amino acids. Trimming cost V 5 bases and J 0 bases; bases outside gene matches: 3. The V gene's germline CDR1 is NNHDY and CDR2 SYVADS.

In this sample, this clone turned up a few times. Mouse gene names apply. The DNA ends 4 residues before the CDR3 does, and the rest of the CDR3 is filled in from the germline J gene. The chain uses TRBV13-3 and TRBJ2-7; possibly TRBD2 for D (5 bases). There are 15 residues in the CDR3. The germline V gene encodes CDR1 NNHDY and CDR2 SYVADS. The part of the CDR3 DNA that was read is TGTGCCAGCAGCCCCCTGGGAGCCAATTCTTAT. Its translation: CASSPLGANSY. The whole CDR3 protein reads CASSPLGANSYEQYF.